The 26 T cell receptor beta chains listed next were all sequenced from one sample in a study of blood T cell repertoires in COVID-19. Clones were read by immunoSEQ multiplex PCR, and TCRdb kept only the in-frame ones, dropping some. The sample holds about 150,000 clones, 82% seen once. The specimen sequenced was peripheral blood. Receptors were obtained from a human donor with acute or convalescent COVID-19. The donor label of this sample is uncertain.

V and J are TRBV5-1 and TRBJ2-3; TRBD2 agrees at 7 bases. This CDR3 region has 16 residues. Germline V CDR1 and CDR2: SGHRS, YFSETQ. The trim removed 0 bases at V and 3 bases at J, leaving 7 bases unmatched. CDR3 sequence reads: CASSLDSAGLTDTQYF. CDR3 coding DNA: TGCGCCAGCAGCTTGGACTCAGCGGGGTTGACAGATACGCAGTATTTT.

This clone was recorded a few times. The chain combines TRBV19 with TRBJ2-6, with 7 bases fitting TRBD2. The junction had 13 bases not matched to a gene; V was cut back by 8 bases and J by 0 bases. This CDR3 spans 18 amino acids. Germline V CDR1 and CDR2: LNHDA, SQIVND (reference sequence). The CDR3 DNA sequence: TGTGCCAGTCGCCAGTGGGAGGGGTCGCCCTCTGGGGCCAACGTCCTGACTTTC. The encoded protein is CASRQWEGSPSGANVLTF.

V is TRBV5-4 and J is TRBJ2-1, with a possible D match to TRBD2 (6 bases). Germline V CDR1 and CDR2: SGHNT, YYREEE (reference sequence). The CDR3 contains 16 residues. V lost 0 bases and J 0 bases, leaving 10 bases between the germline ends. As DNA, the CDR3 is TGTGCCAGCAGCTTGGGCGGGGCGAGCTCCTACAATGAGCAGTTCTTC. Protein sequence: CASSLGGASSYNEQFF.

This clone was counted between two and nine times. CDR3 DNA sequence: TGTGCCAGCAGCCATTTCCACGCGACTGAAGCTTTCTTT. Amino acids: CASSHFHATEAFF. This chain joins TRBV3-1 (or the pseudogene TRBV3-2) and TRBJ1-1, with D unclear. In germline, CDR1 is LGHDT, CDR2 YNNKEL (reference sequence). The CDR3 is made up of 13 amino acids. V was cut by 3 bases and J by 5 bases, with 10 bases left in between.

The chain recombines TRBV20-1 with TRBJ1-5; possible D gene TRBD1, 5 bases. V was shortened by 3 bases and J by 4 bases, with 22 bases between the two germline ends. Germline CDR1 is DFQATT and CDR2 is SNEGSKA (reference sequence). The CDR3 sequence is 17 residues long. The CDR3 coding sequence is TGCAGTGCTAGTCCCGGACTGGGGGGAGGAGGGAATCAGCCCCAGCATTTT. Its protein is CSASPGLGGGGNQPQHF.

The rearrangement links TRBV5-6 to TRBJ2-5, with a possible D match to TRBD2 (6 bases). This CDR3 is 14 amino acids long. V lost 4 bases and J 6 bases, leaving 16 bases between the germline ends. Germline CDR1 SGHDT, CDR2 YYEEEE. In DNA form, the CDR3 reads TGTGCCAGCAGCCTCCCCAGTGGAGGGCAGACCCAGTACTTC. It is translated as CASSLPSGGQTQYF.

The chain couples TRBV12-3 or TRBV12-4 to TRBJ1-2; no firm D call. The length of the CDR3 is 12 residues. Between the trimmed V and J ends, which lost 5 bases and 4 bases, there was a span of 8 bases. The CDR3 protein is CASSSTFYGYTF. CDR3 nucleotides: TGTGCCAGCAGTAGCACCTTCTATGGCTACACCTTC.

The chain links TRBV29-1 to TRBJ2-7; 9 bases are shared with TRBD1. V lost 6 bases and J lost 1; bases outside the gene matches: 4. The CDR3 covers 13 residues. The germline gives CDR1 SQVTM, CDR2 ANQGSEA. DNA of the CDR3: TGCAGCGTGGCCGGGACAGGGTCCTACGAGCAGTACTTC. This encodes CSVAGTGSYEQYF.

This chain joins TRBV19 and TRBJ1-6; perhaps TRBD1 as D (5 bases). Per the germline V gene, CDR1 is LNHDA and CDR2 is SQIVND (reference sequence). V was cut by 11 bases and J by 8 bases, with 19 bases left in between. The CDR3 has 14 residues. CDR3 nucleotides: TGTGCCTCCCGATGGGACTCAAGGGATTCACCCCTCCACTTT. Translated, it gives CASRWDSRDSPLHF.

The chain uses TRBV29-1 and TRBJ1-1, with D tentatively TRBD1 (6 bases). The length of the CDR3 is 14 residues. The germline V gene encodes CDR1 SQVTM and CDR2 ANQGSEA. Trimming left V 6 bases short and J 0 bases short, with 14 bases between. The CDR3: CSVARDIMNTEAFF. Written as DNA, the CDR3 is TGCAGCGTGGCTCGGGACATAATGAACACTGAAGCTTTCTTT.

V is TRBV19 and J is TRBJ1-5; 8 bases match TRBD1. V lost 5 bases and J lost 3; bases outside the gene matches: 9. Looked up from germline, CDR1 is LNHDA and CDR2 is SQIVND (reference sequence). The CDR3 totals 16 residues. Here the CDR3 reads CASSRGQGAVNQPQHF. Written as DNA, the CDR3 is TGTGCCAGTAGTCGGGGGCAGGGGGCTGTCAATCAGCCCCAGCATTTT.

The CDR3 bases are TGTGCCAGCAGTTACGCGGGGACAGGGGGCCCAGATACGCAGTATTTT. Protein sequence: CASSYAGTGGPDTQYF. The chain combines TRBV6-6 with TRBJ2-3, with 12 bases matching TRBD1. Germline CDR1 reads MNHNY; CDR2 reads SVGAGI (reference sequence). With 2 bases clipped from V and 4 bases from J, the junction kept 4 bases outside the gene matches. This CDR3 is built from 16 residues.

CDR3 DNA sequence: TGTGCCAGCAGCCAGGAAAGGGGAGATACGCAGTATTTT. This translates into CASSQERGDTQYF. The chain combines TRBV14 with TRBJ2-3, with D possibly being TRBD1 (5 bases). V was shortened by 3 bases and J by 5 bases, with 9 bases between the two germline ends. Germline V gene lookup returns CDR1 SGHDN and CDR2 FVKESK. The length of the CDR3 is 13 residues. Looking up the rest from reference TRBV14 and TRBJ2-3 gives the full variable domain: EAGVTQFPSHSVIEKGQTVTLRCDPISGHDNLYWYRRVMGKEIKFLLHFVKESKQDESGMPNNRFLAERTGGTYSTLKVQPAELEDSGVYFCASSQERGDTQYFGPGTRLTVL.

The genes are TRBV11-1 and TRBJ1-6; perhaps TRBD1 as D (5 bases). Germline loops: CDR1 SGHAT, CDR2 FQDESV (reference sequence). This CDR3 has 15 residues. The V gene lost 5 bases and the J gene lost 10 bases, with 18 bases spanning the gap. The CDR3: CASSPRGDGISPLHF. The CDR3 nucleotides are TGTGCCAGCAGCCCACGGGGGGACGGAATATCACCCCTCCACTTT.

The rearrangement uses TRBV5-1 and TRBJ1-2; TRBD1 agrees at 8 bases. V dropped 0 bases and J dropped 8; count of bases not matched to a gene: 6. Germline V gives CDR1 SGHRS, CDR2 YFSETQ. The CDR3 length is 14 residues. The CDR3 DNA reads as TGCGCCAGCAGCTTGGACGGACAGGGCTACGGCTACACCTTC. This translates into CASSLDGQGYGYTF.

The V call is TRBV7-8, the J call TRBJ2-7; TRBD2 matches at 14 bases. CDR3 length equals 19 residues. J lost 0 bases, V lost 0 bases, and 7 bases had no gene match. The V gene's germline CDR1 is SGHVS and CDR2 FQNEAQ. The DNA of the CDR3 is TGTGCCAGCAGCTTAGCCTCCGGGACTAGCGGGGGCCCCTCCTACGAGCAGTACTTC. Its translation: CASSLASGTSGGPSYEQYF.

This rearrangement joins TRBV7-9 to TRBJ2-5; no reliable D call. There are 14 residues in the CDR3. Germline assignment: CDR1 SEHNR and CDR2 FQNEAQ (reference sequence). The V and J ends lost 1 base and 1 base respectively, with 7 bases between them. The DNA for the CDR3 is TGTGCCAGCAGCTTAGGCTCAGTCCAAGAGACCCAGTACTTC. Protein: CASSLGSVQETQYF.

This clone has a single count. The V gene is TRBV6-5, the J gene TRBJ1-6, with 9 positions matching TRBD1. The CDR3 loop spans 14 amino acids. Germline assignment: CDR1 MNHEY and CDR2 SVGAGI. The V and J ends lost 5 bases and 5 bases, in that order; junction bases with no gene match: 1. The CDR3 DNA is TGTGCCAGCAGTCGGGACAGGGATAATTCACCCCTCCACTTT. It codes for CASSRDRDNSPLHF.

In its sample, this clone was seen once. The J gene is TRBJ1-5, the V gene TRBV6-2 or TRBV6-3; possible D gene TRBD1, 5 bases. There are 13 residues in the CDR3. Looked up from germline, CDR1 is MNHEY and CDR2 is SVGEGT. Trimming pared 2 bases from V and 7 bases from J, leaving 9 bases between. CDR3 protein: CASSYRRDQPQHF. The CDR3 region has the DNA TGTGCCAGCAGTTACAGGCGGGACCAGCCCCAGCATTTT.

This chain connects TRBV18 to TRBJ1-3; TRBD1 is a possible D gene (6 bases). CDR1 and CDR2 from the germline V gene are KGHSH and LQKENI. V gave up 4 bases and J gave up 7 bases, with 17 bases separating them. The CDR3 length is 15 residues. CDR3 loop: CASSQELQGSNTIYF. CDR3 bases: TGTGCCAGCTCACAGGAATTACAGGGTTCCAACACCATATATTTT.

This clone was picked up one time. The CDR3 nucleotides are TGTGCCAGCAGCCTAAGGGACAGCTATAATTCACCCCTCCACTTT. This translates into CASSLRDSYNSPLHF. J is TRBJ1-6 and V is TRBV14, with 7 bases that match TRBD1. Germline V gene sequence: CDR1 SGHDN, CDR2 FVKESK. This CDR3 contains 15 residues. The trim removed 4 bases at V and 3 bases at J, leaving 3 bases unmatched. Based on the CDR3 plus reference TRBV14 and TRBJ1-6, the full variable domain is EAGVTQFPSHSVIEKGQTVTLRCDPISGHDNLYWYRRVMGKEIKFLLHFVKESKQDESGMPNNRFLAERTGGTYSTLKVQPAELEDSGVYFCASSLRDSYNSPLHFGNGTRLTVT.

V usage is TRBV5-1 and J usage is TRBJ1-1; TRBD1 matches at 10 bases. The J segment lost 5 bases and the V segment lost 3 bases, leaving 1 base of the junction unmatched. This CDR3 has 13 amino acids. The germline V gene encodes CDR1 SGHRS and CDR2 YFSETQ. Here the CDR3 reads CASSWTGGTEAFF. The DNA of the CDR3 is TGCGCCAGCAGCTGGACAGGGGGGACTGAAGCTTTCTTT.

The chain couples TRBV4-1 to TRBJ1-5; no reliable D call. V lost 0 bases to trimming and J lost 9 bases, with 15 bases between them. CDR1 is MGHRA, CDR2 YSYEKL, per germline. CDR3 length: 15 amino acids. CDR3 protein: CASSQEEGGGWPQHF. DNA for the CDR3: TGCGCCAGCAGCCAAGAAGAGGGAGGTGGCTGGCCCCAGCATTTT.

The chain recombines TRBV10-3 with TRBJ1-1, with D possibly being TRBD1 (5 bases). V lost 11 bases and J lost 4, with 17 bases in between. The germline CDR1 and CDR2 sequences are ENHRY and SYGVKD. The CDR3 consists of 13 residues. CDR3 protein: CAVLQDGATEAFF. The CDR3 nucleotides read TGTGCCGTTTTACAGGACGGAGCCACTGAAGCTTTCTTT.

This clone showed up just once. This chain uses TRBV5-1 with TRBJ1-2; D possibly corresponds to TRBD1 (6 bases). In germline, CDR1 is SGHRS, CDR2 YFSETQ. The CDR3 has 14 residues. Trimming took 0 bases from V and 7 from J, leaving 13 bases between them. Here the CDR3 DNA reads TGCGCCAGCAGCTTGGCGTCAGGGGACGGTGGCTACACCTTC. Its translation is CASSLASGDGGYTF.

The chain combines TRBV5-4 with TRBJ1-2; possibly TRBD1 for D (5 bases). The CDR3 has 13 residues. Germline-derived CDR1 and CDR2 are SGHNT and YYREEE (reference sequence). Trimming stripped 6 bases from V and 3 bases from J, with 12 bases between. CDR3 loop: CASKTGADYGYTF. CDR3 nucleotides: TGTGCCAGCAAAACAGGTGCCGACTATGGCTACACCTTC.